This T cell receptor beta chain was recovered during a study of T-cell memory formation after mild COVID-19. Overall study: Clusters of TCRs were largely donor specific. Study-level findings and limits: Of the contracting clones, CD4+ ones lay mainly in CM and EM, and CD8+ ones in EMRA. The second-wave clones peaking on day 37 were not confirmed as SARS-CoV-2-specific.

TCRdb reprocessed the 5' RACE reads with MiXCR, giving one entry per CDR3 protein. The sample holds hundreds of thousands of distinct CDR3 sequences, roughly 20% seen once. Trimming shortened V by 0 bases and J by 7 bases, and 9 bases separated the two germline ends. The CDR3 length is 13 residues. From germline, CDR1 is MGHRA and CDR2 YSYEKL. This clonotype was detected a few times. No antigen is known for it. Sequencing input: PBMCs or a T cell subset sorted from them (not recorded which). The V call is TRBV4-1, the J call TRBJ1-1; D remains unclear. The sequence derives from an adult woman who had mild COVID-19 (a few samples of this study predate the infection). Cell type and time point are not known. The CDR3 sequence is CASSQDVTGEAFF. CDR3 bases: TGCGCCAGCAGCCAAGATGTTACTGGTGAAGCTTTCTTT.